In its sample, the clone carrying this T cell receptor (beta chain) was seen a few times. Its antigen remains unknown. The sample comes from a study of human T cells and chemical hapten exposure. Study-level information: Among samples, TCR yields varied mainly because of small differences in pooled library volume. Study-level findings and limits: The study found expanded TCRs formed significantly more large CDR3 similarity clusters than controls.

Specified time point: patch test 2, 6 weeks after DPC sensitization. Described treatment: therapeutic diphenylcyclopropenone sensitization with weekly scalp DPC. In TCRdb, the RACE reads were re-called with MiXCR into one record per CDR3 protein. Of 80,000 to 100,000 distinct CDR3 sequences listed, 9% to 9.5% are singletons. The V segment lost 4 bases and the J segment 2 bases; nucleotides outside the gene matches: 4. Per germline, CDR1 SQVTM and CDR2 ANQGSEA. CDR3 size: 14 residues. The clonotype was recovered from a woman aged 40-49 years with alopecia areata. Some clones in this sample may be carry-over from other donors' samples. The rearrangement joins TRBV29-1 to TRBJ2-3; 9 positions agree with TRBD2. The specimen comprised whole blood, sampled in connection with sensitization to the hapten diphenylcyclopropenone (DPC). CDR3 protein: CSVVLAGYTDTQYF. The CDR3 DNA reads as TGCAGCGTTGTTCTAGCGGGGTACACAGATACGCAGTATTTT.